This TCR beta chain was captured by sequencing in a study of beta chain features in type 1 diabetes. Study-wide background: Healthy donors, compared against patients, showed similar age, gender and cell yields.

The entirety of the isolated RNA underwent reverse transcription, so expressed TCRB transcripts were sequenced. Using immunoSEQ multiplex PCR, the repertoire was profiled, and TCRdb retains in-frame clones only, with some absent. The repertoire holds about 180,000 clones, with approximately 7.8% as singletons. V gave up 2 bases and J gave up 4 bases, with 9 bases separating them. Germline lookup yields CDR1 MDHEN and CDR2 SYDVKM. The CDR3 runs to 14 residues. The study, taken as a whole, reports: A greater similarity of naive, central memory and Treg TCRB repertoires was seen among patients than among healthy donors. It was not settled here whether HLA type affects TCRB rearrangement. People with Type 1 diabetes carried modestly yet significantly shorter TCRB CDR3s in all four CD4+ subsets.

There are a few counts of this clone. No antigen is known for it. Each of the sorted populations had a purity greater than 98%. This TCR came from a woman in her thirties or forties with type 1 diabetes. This chain joins TRBV28 and TRBJ2-1; D is possibly TRBD1 (5 bases). The sequenced sample consisted of central memory CD4+ T cells from blood. The CDR3 region is CASSLAQEYNEQFF. In nucleotides, the CDR3 is TGTGCCAGCAGTTTAGCACAGGAGTACAATGAGCAGTTCTTC.